Following are 28 T cell receptor beta chains from one sample sequenced in a study of CD8 T cells in Susac syndrome. Reverse transcription used roughly 0.45 to 1 ug RNA and random hexamers. TCRdb fed the immunoSEQ multiplex PCR reads into MiXCR, producing one record per CDR3 protein. Counted here are 170,000 or so distinct CDR3 sequences, about 96% occurring once; the ten biggest clones make up roughly 0.12%. Sample: CD4+ T cells from PBMCs. The receptors here all came from a human donor with Susac syndrome.

The rearrangement uses TRBV4-1 and TRBJ2-2; tentative D call: TRBD1 (5 bases). V lost 5 bases and J 5 bases, leaving 15 bases between the germline ends. Germline V CDR1 and CDR2: MGHRA, YSYEKL. The CDR3 contains 15 residues. CDR3 protein: CASSGYRAGTGELFF. The CDR3, as DNA: TGCGCCAGCAGCGGATACCGAGCAGGGACCGGGGAGCTGTTTTTT.

The rearrangement links TRBV5-6 to TRBJ2-7; possibly TRBD2 for D (7 bases). V gave up 4 bases and J gave up 4 bases, with 24 bases separating them. This CDR3 is built from 17 residues. Germline values: CDR1 SGHDT, CDR2 YYEEEE. The CDR3 protein is CASSHMAGDIGGYEQYV. For the CDR3, the DNA is TGTGCCAGCAGCCATATGGCGGGGGACATCGGGGGTTACGAGCAGTACGTC.

The gene calls are TRBV20-1 and TRBJ1-1; D unclear. V dropped 6 bases and J dropped 6 bases, with 11 bases sitting between them. Germline loops: CDR1 DFQATT, CDR2 SNEGSKA (reference sequence). The CDR3 runs 11 residues. CDR3 DNA sequence: TGCAGTGCCCTGTGGTTGCCTGAAGCTTTCTTT. This translates into CSALWLPEAFF.

Only a few counts were recorded for this clonotype. This chain links TRBV7-2 with TRBJ2-7; D gene ambiguous. The CDR3 loop spans 12 amino acids. Trimming stripped 5 bases from V and 3 bases from J, with 8 bases between. CDR1 is SGHTA, CDR2 FQGNSA, per germline. CDR3 bases: TGTGCCAGCAGCCGGAGTGGCTACGAGCAGTACTTC. Its translation: CASSRSGYEQYF.

The chain combines TRBV29-1 with TRBJ2-5; D is perhaps TRBD1 (6 bases). This CDR3 comprises 14 residues. In germline, CDR1 is SQVTM, CDR2 ANQGSEA. V lost 4 bases and J 3 bases, leaving 15 bases between the germline ends. CDR3 region: CSVARGQTKETQYF. CDR3 DNA sequence: TGCAGCGTTGCCCGAGGACAGACAAAAGAGACCCAGTACTTC.

The V gene is TRBV3-1, the J gene TRBJ1-2; D is undetermined. Looked up from germline, CDR1 is LGHDT and CDR2 is YNNKEL (reference sequence). The ends were cut back, 6 bases at V and 5 bases at J, with 16 bases in the middle. The CDR3 covers 14 residues. CDR3 bases: TGTGCCAGCAGGAGCAGCCCTAGCCCTTATGGCTACACCTTC. Amino acids: CASRSSPSPYGYTF.

The chain couples TRBV4-1 to TRBJ1-2, with 12 positions matching TRBD1. The CDR3 totals 18 residues. Germline V gene sequence: CDR1 MGHRA, CDR2 YSYEKL. The trim removed 3 bases at V and 8 bases at J, leaving 16 bases unmatched. CDR3 residues: CASSHPVGTGGKRGGYTF. The CDR3 nucleotides are TGCGCCAGCAGCCACCCGGTGGGGACAGGGGGCAAGCGGGGCGGCTACACCTTC.

This rearrangement joins TRBV2 to TRBJ2-3, with D possibly being TRBD1 or TRBD2 (6 bases each). The V end lost 3 bases, the J end lost 3 bases, and 10 bases lay between the germline ends. The CDR3 runs 14 residues. Germline V gives CDR1 SNHLY, CDR2 FYNNEI. CDR3 sequence reads: CASSERGRTDTQYF. Written as DNA, the CDR3 is TGTGCCAGCAGTGAGAGGGGGAGGACAGATACGCAGTATTTT.

The rearrangement joins TRBV7-2 to TRBJ2-7; the D is unclear. V lost 5 bases and J lost 1, with 9 bases in between. The CDR3 totals 13 residues. Germline loops: CDR1 SGHTA, CDR2 FQGNSA. In DNA form, the CDR3 reads TGTGCCAGCAGCCTCTCCGAGTCCTACGAGCAGTACTTC. Its translation: CASSLSESYEQYF.

The chain employs TRBV28 and TRBJ1-1, with TRBD1 identical over 7 bases. The CDR3 loop spans 15 amino acids. With V trimmed by 2 bases and J by 1 base, 4 bases remained unmatched. The germline CDR1 and CDR2 sequences are MDHEN and SYDVKM. The CDR3 loop reads CASSLQTGWNTEAFF. The CDR3 DNA follows: TGTGCCAGCAGTTTACAGACAGGGTGGAACACTGAAGCTTTCTTT.

V gene TRBV18 combines with J gene TRBJ2-2, with no clear D. The V end lost 2 bases, the J end lost 3 bases, and 1 base lay between the germline ends. Germline V lookup: CDR1 KGHSH, CDR2 LQKENI. The CDR3 length is 12 residues. This chain's CDR3 is CASSPDTGELFF. CDR3 sequence (DNA): TGTGCCAGCTCACCAGACACCGGGGAGCTGTTTTTT.

The chain couples TRBV20-1 to TRBJ1-1; a possible D gene is TRBD1 (5 bases). The ends were cut back, 6 bases at V and 0 bases at J, with 11 bases in the middle. The germline CDR1 and CDR2 sequences are DFQATT and SNEGSKA (reference sequence). This CDR3 comprises 13 residues. The CDR3 DNA is TGCAGTGCCAACCCGACAGTGAACACTGAAGCTTTCTTT. It encodes CSANPTVNTEAFF.

This sequence joins TRBV18 and TRBJ2-5, with TRBD1 identical over 10 bases. CDR1 and CDR2 (germline): KGHSH, LQKENI. The CDR3 has 16 residues. J was trimmed by 6 bases and V by 0 bases; bases with no gene match: 7. The CDR3 DNA follows: TGTGCCAGCTCACCACCCACAGGGACAGGGGAGAAGACCCAGTACTTC. Translation: CASSPPTGTGEKTQYF.

With respect to this clonotype: The junction differs from germline at one of its ends, possibly a read error. The chain couples TRBV2 to TRBJ2-3; no clear D. The V gene's germline CDR1 is SNHLY and CDR2 FYNNEI. CDR3 length equals 13 residues. The CDR3 coding sequence is TGTGCCAGCAGAGAAGGTAGCACAGATACGCAGTATTTT. Amino acids: CASREGSTDTQYF.

DNA of the CDR3: TGCAGTGCTAGCTATAACTATGGCTACACCTTC. The encoded protein is CSASYNYGYTF. This chain connects TRBV20-1 to TRBJ1-2, with D unclear. Trimming cost V 3 bases and J 1 base, with 3 bases left between them. Germline V gene sequence: CDR1 DFQATT, CDR2 SNEGSKA (reference sequence). There are 11 residues in the CDR3.

The chain joins TRBV6-2 or TRBV6-3 to TRBJ2-7; D ambiguous. The CDR3 loop spans 17 amino acids. Germline values: CDR1 MNHEY, CDR2 SVGEGT. Trimming took 0 bases from V and 2 from J, leaving 17 bases between them. The CDR3 nucleotides are TGTGCCAGCAGTTACTCGCGAGACACCTTCCTAACCTACGAGCAGTACGTC. Amino acids: CASSYSRDTFLTYEQYV.

This clonotype was seen only once. The V call is TRBV20-1, the J call TRBJ2-7, with 10 nucleotides matching TRBD2. V lost 3 bases, J lost 5 bases, and 10 bases stayed unmatched. Germline V gives CDR1 DFQATT, CDR2 SNEGSKA (reference sequence). The CDR3 loop spans 15 amino acids. CDR3 DNA: TGCAGTGCTAGGAGGGGTCTAGCGGGGGATCACGAGCAGTACGTC. It is translated as CSARRGLAGDHEQYV.

The chain combines TRBV3-1 with TRBJ2-5; 16 bases agree with TRBD2. The V segment lost 0 bases and the J segment 5 bases; nucleotides outside the gene matches: 9. CDR1 and CDR2 from the germline V gene are LGHDT and YNNKEL (reference sequence). This CDR3 region has 19 residues. The CDR3 sequence is CASSQDLGTSGGAGETQYF. The DNA for the CDR3 is TGTGCCAGCAGCCAAGATCTAGGGACTAGCGGGGGGGCCGGGGAGACCCAGTACTTC.

This clonotype was observed a single time. This rearrangement joins TRBV29-1 to TRBJ2-3; tentatively, D is TRBD1 or TRBD2 (5 bases each). CDR1 is SQVTM, CDR2 ANQGSEA, per germline. The CDR3 is made up of 14 amino acids. V was shortened by 7 bases and J by 4 bases, with 18 bases between the two germline ends. CDR3 coding DNA: TGCAGCGCACACCCTGTGGGGGTTTCAGATACGCAGTATTTT. Translating gives CSAHPVGVSDTQYF.

This chain connects TRBV12-3 or TRBV12-4 to TRBJ2-3; 9 positions match TRBD1. The length of the CDR3 is 15 residues. J gave up 0 bases and V 5 bases, and 3 bases lay outside the gene matches. DNA for the CDR3: TGTGCCAGCAGTCCCGGACAGGGGAGCACAGATACGCAGTATTTT. Translated, it gives CASSPGQGSTDTQYF.

The rearrangement joins TRBV2 to TRBJ2-5; D gene uncertain. Per the germline V gene, CDR1 is SNHLY and CDR2 is FYNNEI. The V gene lost 8 bases and the J gene lost 5 bases, with 12 bases spanning the gap. This CDR3 region has 12 residues. The CDR3 reads CASEGSLETQYF. The CDR3 DNA sequence: TGTGCCAGCGAAGGGTCGCTTGAGACCCAGTACTTC.

V usage is TRBV15 and J usage is TRBJ2-5; D gene unclear. The CDR3 runs 14 residues. Trimming cost V 2 bases and J 5 bases, with 12 bases left between them. Germline V gene data show CDR1 as LNHNV and CDR2 as YYDKDF (reference sequence). DNA of the CDR3: TGTGCCACCAGCAGAACTACAGCTCGGGAGACCCAGTACTTC. Translating gives CATSRTTARETQYF.

The CDR3 reads CSASPGLAGVYEQYF. CDR3 bases: TGCAGTGCTAGCCCCGGCCTAGCGGGAGTGTACGAGCAGTACTTC. The chain recombines TRBV20-1 with TRBJ2-7, with 10 bases lining up with TRBD2. Trimming cost V 3 bases and J 4 bases; bases outside gene matches: 9. Per germline, CDR1 DFQATT and CDR2 SNEGSKA (reference sequence). This CDR3 is 15 amino acids long.

The chain is built from TRBV7-2 and TRBJ1-2; D gene ambiguous. Per the germline V gene, CDR1 is SGHTA and CDR2 is FQGNSA. The ends were cut back, 2 bases at V and 8 bases at J, with 21 bases in the middle. The CDR3 has 16 amino acids. This CDR3 is CASSLMFAGLQRGYTF. The CDR3, as DNA: TGTGCCAGCAGCTTAATGTTTGCAGGTTTGCAACGGGGCTACACCTTC.

The V gene is TRBV2, the J gene TRBJ2-7, with D perhaps matching TRBD1 (6 bases). CDR1 and CDR2 from the germline V gene are SNHLY and FYNNEI. The CDR3 totals 14 residues. V was shortened by 6 bases and J by 4 bases, with 16 bases between the two germline ends. The CDR3 sequence is CASSRIQGPYEQYV. CDR3 DNA sequence: TGTGCCAGCAGCCGCATACAGGGTCCGTACGAGCAGTACGTC.

The sample holds one count of this clonotype. The chain joins TRBV7-9 to TRBJ2-5; a possible D gene is TRBD2 (6 bases). The ends were cut back, 5 bases at V and 6 bases at J, with 13 bases in the middle. The CDR3 is made up of 13 amino acids. CDR1 is SEHNR and CDR2 is FQNEAQ in the germline V gene (reference sequence). The CDR3 nucleotides read TGTGCCAGCAGCATTACCGGGGGAAAGACCCAGTACTTC. Amino acids: CASSITGGKTQYF.

The chain carries TRBV12-3 or TRBV12-4 and TRBJ1-5; D gene unclear. Trimming pared 3 bases from V and 1 base from J, leaving 7 bases between. This CDR3 contains 14 residues. CDR3 in DNA: TGTGCCAGCAGTTTTAGTTCGAGCAATCAGCCCCAGCATTTT. It is translated as CASSFSSSNQPQHF.

This clonotype was found once. The chain links TRBV7-2 to TRBJ2-2; the D is unclear. V lost 0 bases to trimming and J lost 5 bases, with 7 bases between them. This CDR3 has 14 amino acids. Per the germline V gene, CDR1 is SGHTA and CDR2 is FQGNSA. The CDR3: CASSLARRTGELFF. The CDR3 DNA sequence: TGTGCCAGCAGCTTAGCGCGGAGAACCGGGGAGCTGTTTTTT.